What follows is one T cell receptor beta chain and its context. What it recognizes is unknown. This record comes from a study of a mutant IDH1 vaccine in newly diagnosed glioma. Study details: Vaccines were first given 4-6 weeks after radiotherapy alone, or with temozolomide cycles. Every participant had undergone radiotherapy, temozolomide, or both before, and most underwent both.

General study findings and limits: Among top peripheral T cell clonotypes, changes seemed unrelated to pseudoprogression.

This sample's time point: week 11, during vaccination. Alongside topical imiquimod, each dose of vaccine comprised 300 ug of mutant IDH1 20-mer peptide. V was shortened by 0 bases and J by 4 bases, with 7 bases between the two germline ends. The CDR3 has 13 amino acids. CDR1 and CDR2 from the germline V gene are LGHNA and YSLEER. TCRdb's table, derived via immunoSEQ multiplex PCR, lists solely in-frame clones and lacks some. The sample holds 30,000 to 45,000 clones, under 90% seen once. The chain joins TRBV4-3 to TRBJ2-7, with D hard to call. Sequences were derived from peripheral blood mononuclear cells (PBMCs), sampled from a glioma patient whose treatment included an IDH1 peptide vaccine. The sequence was collected from a young woman with glioma. Some clones in this sample may be carry-over from other donors' samples. CDR3 protein: CASSQEQHYEQYF. CDR3 in DNA: TGCGCCAGCAGCCAAGAGCAACATTACGAGCAGTACTTC.